This is a list of T cell receptor beta chains from one sample in a study of blood T cell repertoires in COVID-19. Generated by immunoSEQ multiplex PCR, the TCRdb table keeps only in-frame clones and is missing some. The top ten hold over 9.5% of the sample, which has over 70,000 clones, 80% to 90% seen once. Material: peripheral blood. The source is a man between 60 and 75 years old with COVID-19, enrolled during active disease. CDR3s include the opening cysteine and the closing phenylalanine or tryptophan. The D gene is left open where the match is weak. Rows may omit the clone size; those that give it use once, few, many or a size class.

NA,TRBJ1-4,TRBD1,TRBV30,CAWSRDRSTNEKLFF,TGTGCCTGGTCCCGGGACAGGTCAACTAATGAAAAACTGTTTTTT
NA,TRBJ2-3,TRBD2,TRBV5-1,CASSLGGLAGTDTQYF,TGCGCCAGCAGCTTGGGCGGGCTAGCGGGCACAGATACGCAGTATTTT
NA,TRBJ1-2,TRBD1,TRBV19,CASRGDRGYGYTF,TGTGCCAGTAGGGGGGACAGGGGATATGGCTACACCTTC
NA,TRBJ1-5,NA,TRBV2,CASSEASPGIWDTHSNQPQHF,TGTGCCAGCAGTGAAGCGAGTCCGGGTATCTGGGACACCCATAGCAATCAGCCCCAGCATTTT
NA,TRBJ1-5,NA,TRBV6-6,CASSTGIIQPQHF,TGTGCCAGCAGCACAGGGATTATACAGCCCCAGCATTTT
NA,TRBJ2-1,TRBD1,TRBV18,CASSPKIQGATYNEQFF,TGTGCCAGCTCACCTAAAATACAGGGGGCGACCTACAATGAGCAGTTCTTC
NA,TRBJ1-5,NA,TRBV6-5,CASRQTVYSNQPQHF,TGTGCCAGCAGACAGACAGTTTATAGCAATCAGCCCCAGCATTTT
NA,TRBJ1-1,NA,TRBV6-5,CASSTSGQGPPIAFF,NA
NA,TRBJ2-7,TRBD1,TRBV19,CASIQTGQGYTEQYF,TGTGCCAGTATTCAAACGGGACAGGGGTACACCGAGCAGTACTTC
NA,TRBJ2-1,NA,TRBV24-1,CATSAFNNEQFF,TGTGCCACCAGTGCTTTTAACAATGAGCAGTTCTTC
NA,TRBJ1-2,NA,TRBV5-1,CASQDVAGADYGYTF,TGCGCCAGCCAGGATGTCGCAGGCGCTGACTATGGCTACACCTTC
NA,TRBJ1-1,NA,TRBV29-1,CSVTGQLNTEAFF,TGCAGCGTGACCGGACAGCTGAACACTGAAGCTTTCTTT
once,TRBJ1-1,TRBD1,TRBV7-3,CASTKSTTGRGLNTEAFF,TGTGCCAGCACCAAATCCACAACCGGTAGGGGGCTGAACACTGAAGCTTTCTTT
NA,TRBJ1-1,TRBD1,TRBV11-2,CASSSIQGARTEAFF,TGTGCCAGCAGCTCAATCCAGGGGGCGCGTACTGAAGCTTTCTTT
NA,TRBJ2-1,TRBD2,TRBV7-9,CASSPGLAGVDEQFF,TGTGCCAGCAGCCCCGGGCTAGCGGGAGTCGATGAGCAGTTCTTC
NA,TRBJ2-3,TRBD2,TRBV9,CASSLKLGLAGEGRTDTQYF,TGTGCCAGCAGCCTAAAGCTCGGACTAGCGGGAGAGGGGAGAACAGATACGCAGTATTTT
NA,TRBJ2-7,TRBD2,TRBV19,CASNIAGGPAYEQYF,TGTGCCAGTAACATAGCGGGGGGTCCTGCCTACGAGCAGTACTTC
NA,TRBJ1-5,NA,TRBV18,CASSLNDRSGQPQHF,TGTGCCAGCTCCCTGAACGACAGATCTGGTCAGCCCCAGCATTTT
few,TRBJ1-1,NA,TRBV4-2,CASSQDPTSTGLRTEAFF,TGTGCCAGCAGCCAAGATCCTACGTCAACAGGGCTCCGGACTGAAGCTTTCTTT
once,TRBJ2-7,NA,TRBV5-5,CASSLGVYEQYF,TGTGCCAGCAGCCTAGGGGTGTACGAGCAGTACTTC
once,TRBJ1-2,NA,TRBV30,CASTRGNYGYTF,TGTGCCTCAACCAGGGGCAACTATGGCTACACCTTC
NA,TRBJ2-7,TRBD1,TRBV28,CASSPPTGATYEQYF,TGTGCCAGCAGTCCCCCGACAGGGGCCACCTACGAGCAGTACTTC
NA,TRBJ2-1,TRBD2,TRBV10-3,CAISSSGGANEQFF,TGTGCCATCAGTTCTAGCGGGGGGGCCAATGAGCAGTTCTTC
once,TRBJ1-3,NA,TRBV6-1,CASSEAQGRTGNTIYF,TGTGCCAGCAGTGAAGCCCAGGGTAGGACTGGAAACACCATATATTTT
NA,TRBJ2-3,NA,TRBV2,CASSVAGEFGTDTQYF,TGTGCCAGCAGTGTGGCAGGGGAGTTCGGCACAGATACGCAGTATTTT
NA,TRBJ1-1,TRBD1,TRBV5-1,CASSSGQGGTEAFF,TGCGCCAGCAGCTCGGGACAGGGGGGCACTGAAGCTTTCTTT
NA,TRBJ1-5,NA,TRBV6-6,CASSPRSDRFSNQPQHF,TGTGCCAGCAGTCCCAGGTCCGACAGGTTTAGCAATCAGCCCCAGCATTTT
NA,TRBJ2-2,NA,TRBV29-1,CSVGRGKNTGELFF,TGCAGCGTTGGTAGGGGTAAGAACACCGGGGAGCTGTTTTTT
NA,TRBJ1-2,NA,TRBV5-1,CASSLATDSYGYTF,TGCGCCAGCAGCTTAGCCACTGACAGCTATGGCTACACCTTC
once,TRBJ1-2,NA,TRBV28,CASSPTEPNYGYTF,TGTGCCAGCAGTCCGACAGAGCCTAACTATGGCTACACCTTC
NA,TRBJ1-5,NA,TRBV5-1,CASSLRQGGQPQHF,TGCGCCAGCAGCTTGAGGCAGGGAGGACAGCCCCAGCATTTT
NA,TRBJ2-1,TRBD2,TRBV9,CASSVVSSGVNGNEQFF,TGTGCCAGCAGCGTAGTGTCTAGCGGGGTTAACGGGAATGAGCAGTTCTTC
NA,TRBJ1-2,NA,TRBV7-5,CVRSLFTTGGANYGYTF,TGTGTCAGAAGCTTATTTACCACAGGGGGGGCTAACTATGGCTACACCTTC
few,TRBJ2-3,TRBD1,TRBV2,CASSSRQGPTDTQYF,TGTGCCAGCAGTTCCCGACAGGGGCCCACAGATACGCAGTATTTT
NA,TRBJ2-7,TRBD2,TRBV2,CASRGLAGVMEQYF,TGTGCCAGCAGGGGACTAGCGGGAGTAATGGAGCAGTACTTC
once,TRBJ1-5,TRBD1,TRBV6-5,CASSKRQGGNQPQHF,TGTGCCAGCAGTAAACGACAGGGTGGCAATCAGCCCCAGCATTTT
NA,TRBJ2-1,NA,TRBV10-3,CAIGTVRRSSYNEQFF,TGTGCCATCGGAACCGTAAGGCGGAGCTCCTACAATGAGCAGTTCTTC
NA,TRBJ2-6,NA,TRBV9,CASSVADFSGANVLTF,TGTGCCAGCAGCGTAGCTGACTTCTCTGGGGCCAACGTCCTGACTTTC
NA,TRBJ2-5,NA,TRBV15,CATSRGLGALETQYF,TGTGCCACCAGCAGAGGCTTGGGGGCCTTAGAGACCCAGTACTTC
NA,TRBJ1-5,TRBD1,TRBV24-1,CATSEWDRGRNNQPQHF,TGTGCCACCAGTGAATGGGACAGGGGTCGGAATAATCAGCCCCAGCATTTT
NA,TRBJ1-2,NA,TRBV10-3,CAITLRRGGDYGYTF,TGTGCCATCACCCTACGGCGGGGAGGGGACTATGGCTACACCTTC
once,TRBJ1-1,TRBD1,TRBV7-9,CASSPKDRGHGAFF,TGTGCCAGCAGCCCGAAAGACAGGGGTCACGGAGCTTTCTTT
NA,TRBJ2-2,TRBD1,TRBV6-5,CASSYGSGGNTGELFF,TGTGCCAGCAGTTATGGGTCAGGGGGCAATACCGGGGAGCTGTTTTTT
NA,TRBJ2-5,TRBD2,TRBV5-4,CASSHPSGGNQETQYF,TGTGCCAGCAGCCATCCTAGCGGGGGGAACCAAGAGACCCAGTACTTC
NA,TRBJ2-1,TRBD2,TRBV6-5,CASSYGAGLAGDEQFF,TGTGCCAGCAGTTACGGGGCCGGACTAGCGGGAGATGAGCAGTTCTTC
once,TRBJ1-1,TRBD1,TRBV29-1,CSVGGGTGLNTEAFF,TGCAGCGTTGGGGGGGGGACAGGCTTGAACACTGAAGCTTTCTTT
NA,TRBJ2-7,TRBD2,TRBV5-1,CASSLEGTSIHEQYF,TGCGCCAGCAGCTTGGAGGGGACTAGCATCCACGAGCAGTACTTC
once,TRBJ2-1,TRBD2,TRBV14,CASSPTSGGAARQFF,TGTGCCAGCAGCCCAACTAGCGGGGGGGCAGCCCGTCAGTTCTTC
NA,TRBJ2-5,NA,TRBV12-5,CASGLVRPGGQETQYF,TGTGCTAGTGGTTTGGTACGTCCAGGGGGGCAAGAGACCCAGTACTTC
once,TRBJ2-3,TRBD1,TRBV2,CASRQGAGTDTQYF,TGTGCCAGCAGACAGGGGGCTGGGACAGATACGCAGTATTTT
NA,TRBJ2-5,NA,TRBV15,CATRKDYGPRYQETQYF,TGTGCCACCAGAAAAGACTATGGTCCCAGGTACCAAGAGACCCAGTACTTC
NA,TRBJ2-7,NA,TRBV12-1,CASSFAPRLEGESLEQYF,TGTGCCAGCAGCTTTGCTCCCCGTCTGGAGGGCGAAAGTCTGGAGCAGTACTTC